A selection of T cell receptor beta chains follows, all from one sample in a study of CD8+ T cells in alopecia areata. Sequencing used immunoSEQ multiplex PCR; TCRdb keeps in-frame clones, though not all of them. The data contain roughly 250,000 clones, 67% of them singletons. The material was CD4+ T cells sorted from blood, obtained at week 0. The receptors stem from a human donor with alopecia areata. Both conserved end residues are trimmed from each CDR3. Fields, in order: J gene, V gene, CDR3 protein.

TRBJ2-5,TRBV6-6,ASSREMTVQETQY
TRBJ2-5,TRBV19,ASSSWGTEETQY
TRBJ1-4,TRBV29-1,SALTGGNEKLF
TRBJ1-4,TRBV23-1,ASRQSDENLF
TRBJ1-2,TRBV4-2,ASSQLGTTENYGYT
TRBJ2-5,TRBV29-1,SAHRGRETQY
TRBJ2-7,TRBV4-1,ASSQDSRSYEQY
TRBJ2-6,TRBV5-1,ASSLEGAGANVLT
TRBJ2-1,TRBV29-1,SSGTSYNEQF
TRBJ1-5,TRBV5-1,ASSSGTGVSQPQH
TRBJ1-2,TRBV30,AWSMRGGYGYT
TRBJ2-1,TRBV30,AWSDVFSEQF
TRBJ2-7,TRBV30,AWTLGLAAEQY
TRBJ1-1,TRBV5-1,ASSSEGAGHSNTEAF
TRBJ2-5,TRBV29-1,SVEGMVQETQY
TRBJ1-1,TRBV27,ASRPALLNTEAF
TRBJ2-4,TRBV30,AWSGTGKNIQY
TRBJ1-2,TRBV4-3,ASSQDRRGESGYT
TRBJ2-7,TRBV27,ASSLQRGDAYEQY
TRBJ2-7,TRBV25-1,ASSDSGTPSEQY
TRBJ1-5,TRBV30,AWSPGVGQPQH
TRBJ1-1,TRBV5-1,ASRVQGASTEAF
TRBJ2-5,TRBV7-6,ASSPRSGTMTQY
TRBJ1-5,TRBV5-4,ASSQGGNQPQH
TRBJ2-2,TRBV27,ASSSILAGGDTGELF
TRBJ2-2,TRBV18,ASSPPSANTGELF
TRBJ1-5,TRBV7-2,ASSPGGADQPQH
TRBJ1-4,TRBV30,AWRPGQVNEKLF
TRBJ1-1,TRBV9,ASSVVLSGSEAF
TRBJ1-1,TRBV30,AWSGRQGPTEAF
TRBJ2-5,TRBV2,ASSSGRGAIETQY
TRBJ1-2,TRBV30,AWEGRAGQTNYGYT
TRBJ2-3,TRBV29-1,STSGTLKRADTQY
TRBJ1-1,TRBV19,ASSTQGVVGTEAF
TRBJ2-1,TRBV11-2,ASSTRAATYNEQF
TRBJ2-7,TRBV27,ASSLSWSYEQY
TRBJ1-1,TRBV6-5,ASSYSTGTYTEAF
TRBJ2-5,TRBV18,ASSLDRDGDQY
TRBJ2-5,TRBV7-8,ASSRQAVETQY
TRBJ1-5,TRBV7-2,ASSISGGMEPQH
TRBJ1-4,TRBV7-2,ASSLAGRVEKLF
TRBJ2-2,TRBV29-1,SGQRNRGSGELF
TRBJ1-4,TRBV30,AWSHTGTVF
TRBJ1-1,TRBV29-1,SVELNKKAF
TRBJ2-1,TRBV25-1,ASSVTGIIEQF
TRBJ2-7,TRBV6-5,ASSYSGWGKGNEQY
TRBJ2-4,TRBV30,AWSDTGGAKNIQY
TRBJ1-2,TRBV25-1,ASSQTGGIYGYT
TRBJ2-4,TRBV30,AWSPSGGGPNIQY
TRBJ2-3,TRBV7-3,ASSPKKGADTQY
TRBJ1-6,TRBV6-5,ASSSQFNSPLH
TRBJ1-5,TRBV29-1,SVLTGRGQPQH
TRBJ2-3,TRBV5-6,ASSLWALAKDTQY
TRBJ1-1,TRBV15,ATSREAGGWTEAF
TRBJ2-7,TRBV20-1,SARWAYEQY
TRBJ2-7,TRBV27,ASSHIGGEQY
TRBJ1-6,TRBV5-6,ASSSGTRGSPLH
TRBJ1-2,TRBV29-1,SVGLGGYT
TRBJ2-5,TRBV5-1,ASSLLGGGTYQETQY
TRBJ1-2,TRBV19,ASSSTAAKGYT